This entry features one TCR beta chain sequence. The antigen remains unidentified. Libraries were made from TCR beta cDNA, and they carried unique molecular identifiers. Each batch of 1 to 10 million T cells produced some 450,000 cDNA molecules. From the PCR reads, TCRdb called clonotypes with MiXCR, one entry per CDR3 protein. The sample records roughly 800,000 distinct CDR3 sequences, roughly 50% being singletons. The sample belongs to a study of post-analysis software for immune sequencing data. Findings and caveats of the study: Batch-mates among the samples co-clustered strongly by F measure. Controls had lower frequencies than patients of about 5 TRBV segments, which included TRBV5-6, TRBV5-1 and TRBV20-1. Multiple sclerosis patients showed significantly lower normalized Chao1 diversity than controls did.

The V and J ends lost 3 bases and 0 bases respectively, with 9 bases between them. Germline CDR1 is SEHNR and CDR2 is FQNEAQ (reference sequence). This CDR3 has 15 amino acids. J is TRBJ2-1 and V is TRBV7-9; tentatively, D is TRBD2 (6 bases). This receptor was identified in a girl aged 10 to 17 with multiple sclerosis. Material for sequencing was blood. CDR3 residues: CASSFQAGSYNEQFF. CDR3 bases: TGTGCCAGCAGCTTCCAAGCGGGCTCCTACAATGAGCAGTTCTTC.